This is a list of T cell receptor beta chains from one sample in a study of cytomegalovirus exposure and HLA in healthy donors. Only in-frame clones appear in the TCRdb table, and some are missing; sequencing was by immunoSEQ multiplex PCR. The repertoire holds about 160,000 clones, with 84% as singletons. Sequencing input: PBMCs. These receptors were collected from a man aged 18-30 years in good health and CMV-seronegative. CDR3s include the opening cysteine and the closing phenylalanine or tryptophan. The order of the fields is D gene, clone size, V gene, J gene, CDR3 protein, CDR3 DNA. D genes are given only for firm matches. Clone sizes are given selectively: once, few, many, or a class where the clone is expanded.

d_call: TRBD1; clone_size: NA; v_call: TRBV7-9; j_call: TRBJ1-5; cdr3_aa: CASSPSDRSNQPQHF; cdr3_nt: TGTGCCAGCAGCCCCTCGGACAGGAGCAATCAGCCCCAGCATTTT
d_call: NA; clone_size: NA; v_call: TRBV5-1; j_call: TRBJ2-2; cdr3_aa: CASSPVLEGTGELFF; cdr3_nt: TGCGCCAGCAGCCCAGTCCTGGAGGGCACCGGGGAGCTGTTTTTT
d_call: NA; clone_size: NA; v_call: TRBV2; j_call: TRBJ1-1; cdr3_aa: CASSKLVMNTEAFF; cdr3_nt: TGTGCCAGCAGTAAACTCGTCATGAACACTGAAGCTTTCTTT
d_call: NA; clone_size: NA; v_call: TRBV6-1; j_call: TRBJ1-5; cdr3_aa: CASSEGGVKPQHF; cdr3_nt: TGTGCCAGCAGTGAAGGGGGGGTAAAGCCCCAGCATTTT
d_call: TRBD2; clone_size: NA; v_call: TRBV6-1; j_call: TRBJ2-7; cdr3_aa: CASSDLLGGYEQYF; cdr3_nt: TGTGCCAGCAGTGACTTACTGGGGGGGTACGAGCAGTACTTC
d_call: NA; clone_size: once; v_call: TRBV7-8; j_call: TRBJ2-1; cdr3_aa: CASRRGALSYNEQFF; cdr3_nt: TGTGCCAGCAGACGCGGGGCCCTCTCCTACAATGAGCAGTTCTTC
d_call: TRBD2; clone_size: NA; v_call: TRBV5-6; j_call: TRBJ2-6; cdr3_aa: CASSGLAGGTGANVLTF; cdr3_nt: TGTGCCAGCTCCGGACTAGCGGGAGGGACTGGGGCCAACGTCCTGACTTTC
d_call: NA; clone_size: NA; v_call: TRBV7-9; j_call: TRBJ2-2; cdr3_aa: CASSFQELFF; cdr3_nt: TGTGCCAGCAGCTTCCAGGAGCTGTTTTTT
d_call: TRBD1; clone_size: once; v_call: TRBV12-5; j_call: TRBJ2-7; cdr3_aa: CASGLGQGWDEQYF; cdr3_nt: TGTGCTAGTGGTTTGGGACAGGGGTGGGACGAGCAGTACTTC
d_call: TRBD1; clone_size: NA; v_call: TRBV4-2; j_call: TRBJ2-1; cdr3_aa: CASSQVDRGAYNEQFF; cdr3_nt: TGTGCCAGCAGCCAGGTGGACAGGGGGGCCTACAATGAGCAGTTCTTC
d_call: NA; clone_size: NA; v_call: TRBV7-2; j_call: TRBJ1-2; cdr3_aa: CASSPWRSRPGYTF; cdr3_nt: TGTGCCAGCAGCCCCTGGAGGTCCCGGCCCGGCTACACCTTC
d_call: TRBD1; clone_size: once; v_call: TRBV19; j_call: TRBJ2-1; cdr3_aa: CASSTTGTGVPKQFF; cdr3_nt: TGTGCCAGTAGTACAACCGGGACAGGGGTCCCCAAGCAGTTCTTC
d_call: NA; clone_size: NA; v_call: TRBV5-6; j_call: TRBJ2-7; cdr3_aa: CASSLVARDKYF; cdr3_nt: TGTGCCAGCAGCTTGGTTGCCCGGGATAAGTACTTC
d_call: NA; clone_size: NA; v_call: TRBV27; j_call: TRBJ2-4; cdr3_aa: CASSPAAGLTNIQYF; cdr3_nt: TGTGCCAGCAGCCCAGCGGCGGGGCTCACAAACATTCAGTACTTC
d_call: NA; clone_size: few; v_call: TRBV2; j_call: TRBJ1-1; cdr3_aa: CASRGEGDTEAFF; cdr3_nt: TGTGCCAGCAGGGGGGAGGGGGACACTGAAGCTTTCTTT
d_call: NA; clone_size: NA; v_call: TRBV11-2; j_call: TRBJ1-3; cdr3_aa: CASSLSDRLISGNTIYF; cdr3_nt: TGTGCCAGCAGCTTAAGTGATCGGTTGATCTCTGGAAACACCATATATTTT
d_call: NA; clone_size: NA; v_call: TRBV30; j_call: TRBJ1-6; cdr3_aa: CAWSKRANSPLHF; cdr3_nt: TGTGCCTGGAGTAAGCGGGCGAATTCACCTCTCCACTTT
d_call: TRBD1; clone_size: NA; v_call: TRBV29-1; j_call: TRBJ1-1; cdr3_aa: CSGQGTEAFF; cdr3_nt: TGCAGCGGACAGGGCACTGAAGCTTTCTTT
d_call: NA; clone_size: NA; v_call: TRBV5-1; j_call: TRBJ1-1; cdr3_aa: CASSHHGGVSATEAFF; cdr3_nt: TGCGCCAGCAGCCATCACGGGGGGGTGTCGGCCACTGAAGCTTTCTTT
d_call: NA; clone_size: once; v_call: TRBV4-1; j_call: TRBJ2-1; cdr3_aa: CASSQVGRGPYEQFF; cdr3_nt: TGCGCCAGCAGCCAAGTCGGCAGGGGACCCTATGAGCAGTTCTTC
d_call: NA; clone_size: NA; v_call: TRBV5-4; j_call: TRBJ2-1; cdr3_aa: CASSTRDNEQFF; cdr3_nt: TGTGCCAGCAGCACGCGGGACAATGAGCAGTTCTTC
d_call: TRBD2; clone_size: NA; v_call: TRBV4-1; j_call: TRBJ2-1; cdr3_aa: CASSHATGTSGITVSSYNEQFF; cdr3_nt: TGCGCCAGCAGCCACGCAACCGGGACTAGCGGGATTACGGTGAGCTCCTACAATGAGCAGTTCTTC
d_call: TRBD1; clone_size: NA; v_call: TRBV9; j_call: TRBJ2-7; cdr3_aa: CASSVGEGAGGHEQYF; cdr3_nt: TGTGCCAGCAGCGTAGGCGAAGGGGCAGGGGGTCACGAGCAGTACTTC
d_call: NA; clone_size: NA; v_call: TRBV2; j_call: TRBJ1-1; cdr3_aa: CASLAAGTEAFF; cdr3_nt: TGTGCCAGCCTGGCGGCGGGCACTGAAGCTTTCTTT
d_call: TRBD2; clone_size: NA; v_call: TRBV6-4; j_call: TRBJ2-3; cdr3_aa: CASSLAGGPTDTQYF; cdr3_nt: TGTGCCAGCAGCTTAGCGGGGGGGCCCACAGATACGCAGTATTTT
d_call: TRBD1; clone_size: NA; v_call: TRBV30; j_call: TRBJ1-1; cdr3_aa: CACMTGGTEAFF; cdr3_nt: TGTGCCTGTATGACAGGGGGCACTGAAGCTTTCTTT
d_call: NA; clone_size: few; v_call: TRBV9; j_call: TRBJ1-1; cdr3_aa: CASSPRTANTEAFF; cdr3_nt: TGTGCCAGCAGCCCCCGGACAGCAAACACTGAAGCTTTCTTT
d_call: NA; clone_size: NA; v_call: TRBV4-1; j_call: TRBJ1-4; cdr3_aa: CASSQGGGSNEKLFF; cdr3_nt: TGCGCCAGCAGCCAAGGGGGGGGTTCTAATGAAAAACTGTTTTTT
d_call: NA; clone_size: few; v_call: TRBV5-5; j_call: TRBJ1-6; cdr3_aa: CASSLGEAYNSPLHF; cdr3_nt: TGTGCCAGCAGCTTGGGGGAGGCCTATAATTCACCCCTCCACTTT
d_call: NA; clone_size: NA; v_call: TRBV7-9; j_call: TRBJ1-2; cdr3_aa: CASSLIIDFNYGYTF; cdr3_nt: TGTGCCAGCAGCCTAATTATTGATTTTAACTATGGCTACACCTTC
d_call: NA; clone_size: NA; v_call: TRBV7-9; j_call: TRBJ1-4; cdr3_aa: CASSSAGVREKLFF; cdr3_nt: TGTGCCAGCAGCTCGGCAGGGGTTCGAGAAAAACTGTTTTTT
d_call: NA; clone_size: NA; v_call: TRBV6-1; j_call: TRBJ1-2; cdr3_aa: CASSEALNGGYTF; cdr3_nt: TGTGCCAGCAGTGAAGCGCTAAACGGGGGCTACACCTTC
d_call: NA; clone_size: NA; v_call: TRBV2; j_call: TRBJ2-7; cdr3_aa: CASSPRGDYEQYF; cdr3_nt: TGTGCCAGCAGCCCCCGCGGGGACTACGAGCAGTACTTC
d_call: NA; clone_size: NA; v_call: TRBV19; j_call: TRBJ2-1; cdr3_aa: CASSIGPSNEQFF; cdr3_nt: TGTGCCAGTAGTATAGGCCCGAGCAATGAGCAGTTCTTC
d_call: TRBD1; clone_size: NA; v_call: TRBV9; j_call: TRBJ1-6; cdr3_aa: CASSVFGTGNSPLHF; cdr3_nt: TGTGCCAGCAGCGTATTCGGGACAGGGAATTCACCCCTCCACTTT